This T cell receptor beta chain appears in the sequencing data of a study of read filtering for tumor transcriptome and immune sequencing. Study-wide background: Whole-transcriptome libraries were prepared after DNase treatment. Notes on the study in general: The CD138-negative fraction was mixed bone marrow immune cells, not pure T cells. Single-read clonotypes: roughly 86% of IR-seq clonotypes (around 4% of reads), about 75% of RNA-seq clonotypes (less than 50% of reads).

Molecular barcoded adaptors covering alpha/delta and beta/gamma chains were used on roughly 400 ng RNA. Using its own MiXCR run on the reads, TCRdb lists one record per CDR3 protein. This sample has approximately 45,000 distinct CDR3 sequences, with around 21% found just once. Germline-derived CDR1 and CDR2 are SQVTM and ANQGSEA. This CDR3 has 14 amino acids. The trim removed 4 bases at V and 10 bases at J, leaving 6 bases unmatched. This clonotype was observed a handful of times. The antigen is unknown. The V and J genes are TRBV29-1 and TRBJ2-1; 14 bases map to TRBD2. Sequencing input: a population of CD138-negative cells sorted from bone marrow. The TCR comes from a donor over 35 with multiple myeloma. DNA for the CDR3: TGCAGCGTTGTGGGACTAGCGGGAGAGCGAGAGCAGTTCTTC. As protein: CSVVGLAGEREQFF.